This T cell receptor (beta chain) was identified during a study of blood T cell repertoires in COVID-19. Authors' processing steps: Researchers report that nucleated cell counts were estimated from reference gene primer amplification. Sequenced by immunoSEQ multiplex PCR; TCRdb stores in-frame clones only, minus some. D and trimming were read from the DNA, whereas the V and J calls and clone size are those reported in that table. Of hundreds of thousands of clones listed, 80% to 90% are singletons. Seattle researchers signed up patients amid active infection and tracked them longitudinally. The CDR3 sequence is 13 residues long. Between the trimmed V and J ends, which lost 4 bases and 5 bases, there was a span of 12 bases. Germline V lookup: CDR1 KGHSH, CDR2 LQKENI.

The sequence was collected from a man aged 18 to 29 with COVID-19, enrolled during active disease. Specimen: peripheral blood. The rearrangement uses TRBV18 and TRBJ2-7; perhaps TRBD2 as D (6 bases). The CDR3 DNA reads as TGTGCCAGCTCACAATACGGGAGCGACGAGCAGTACTTC. Its translation: CASSQYGSDEQYF.